The 4 T cell receptor beta chains presented below share a single source sample, sequenced in a study of Ad26.COV2.S vaccination and SARS-CoV-2 variants (dated by TCRdb to about 2021). The library was built by means of the immunoSEQ multiplex PCR assay. The table was pulled from immuneACCESS by TCRdb, which kept in-frame rearrangements only. Such tables lose some clones; where checked, under half of the loss comes from unresolved V genes, and the rest has no known cause. In this sample the table shows about 500,000 clones, approximately 90% of which occur a single time. Clones ranked in the top ten supply approximately 1.7% of the sample. Reading the label with the study, this specimen's treatment or condition is: about 20 received Ad26.COV2.S at low or high dose, single or two shots; 5 received placebo; per-sample allocation not given. Repertoires of vaccine and placebo recipients were sequenced from samples taken on day 63 after the first injection.

The sample consisted of peripheral blood, taken in a trial of Ad26.COV2.S vaccine versus placebo. These receptors all come from a person aged 18-65 years who received the Ad26.COV2.S COVID-19 vaccine or a placebo.

This chain joins TRBV19 and TRBJ2-3, with 9 nucleotides matching TRBD1. V shed 5 bases and J 4 bases; nucleotides not matched to a gene: 10. The CDR3 spans 16 residues. The germline V gene has CDR1 LNHDA and CDR2 SQIVND (reference sequence). For the CDR3, the DNA is TGTGCCAGTAGTGGCTCCGGGACAGGGTATCCAGATACGCAGTATTTT. Translation: CASSGSGTGYPDTQYF.

The V call is TRBV19, the J call TRBJ2-1; D not certain. The ends were cut back, 1 base at V and 2 bases at J, with 6 bases in the middle. Germline-derived CDR1 and CDR2 are LNHDA and SQIVND (reference sequence). The CDR3 is 14 residues long. The CDR3 protein is CASSIATTYNEQFF. The CDR3 DNA reads as TGTGCCAGTAGTATAGCGACGACCTACAATGAGCAGTTCTTC.

The rearrangement joins TRBV18 to TRBJ2-7, with a possible D match to TRBD1 (6 bases). The CDR3 length is 11 residues. CDR1 is KGHSH, CDR2 LQKENI, per germline. V was pared by 5 bases and J by 6 bases, with 8 bases between. CDR3 DNA: TGTGCCAGCTCAAAAGGGGGCGAGCAGTACTTC. This translates into CASSKGGEQYF.

The rearrangement uses TRBV7-9 and TRBJ2-1; TRBD2 agrees at 7 bases. The J segment lost 4 bases and the V segment lost 1 base, leaving 7 bases of the junction unmatched. CDR3 length equals 16 residues. Germline CDR1 SEHNR, CDR2 FQNEAQ (reference sequence). CDR3: CASSLDGGSPYNEQFF. CDR3 nucleotide sequence: TGTGCCAGCAGCTTAGACGGCGGGAGCCCTTACAATGAGCAGTTCTTC. Looking up the rest from reference TRBV7-9 and TRBJ2-1 gives the full variable domain: DTGVSQNPRHKITKRGQNVTFRCDPISEHNRLYWYRQTLGQGPEFLTYFQNEAQLEKSRLLSDRFSAERPKGSFSTLEIQRTEQGDSAMYLCASSLDGGSPYNEQFFGPGTRLTVL.